Following are 14 T cell receptor beta chains from one sample sequenced in a study of CD8 T cells in Susac syndrome. Random-hexamer reverse transcription was applied to roughly 0.5 to 1 ug RNA. TCRdb passed the immunoSEQ multiplex PCR reads through MiXCR, listing each CDR3 protein once. Here the sample spans about 150,000 distinct CDR3 sequences, less than 97% being singletons. The sequencing sample was made of CD8+ T cells from PBMCs. These receptor sequences come from a human donor with multiple sclerosis.

The rearrangement uses TRBV15 and TRBJ2-1, with a possible D match to TRBD2 (7 bases). The ends were cut back, 5 bases at V and 7 bases at J, with 9 bases in the middle. Looked up from germline, CDR1 is LNHNV and CDR2 is YYDKDF (reference sequence). The CDR3 has 12 residues. CDR3 sequence reads: CATSAGANEQFF. CDR3 in DNA: TGTGCCACCAGCGCGGGGGCGAATGAGCAGTTCTTC. Supplemented by reference TRBV15 and TRBJ2-1, the full variable domain reads DAMVIQNPRYQVTQFGKPVTLSCSQTLNHNVMYWYQQKSSQAPKLLFHYYDKDFNNEADTPDNFQSRRPNTSFCFLDIRSPGLGDTAMYLCATSAGANEQFFGPGTRLTVL.

V and J are TRBV5-1 and TRBJ2-3; 7 nucleotides align to TRBD2. CDR1 is SGHRS, CDR2 YFSETQ, per germline. Losses at the gene ends were 4 bases for V and 2 bases for J; bases not matched to a gene: 13. The CDR3 is made up of 17 amino acids. Here the CDR3 DNA reads TGCGCCAGCAGCCCATATAACCCCAGCGGGGTCACAGATACGCAGTATTTT. Amino acids: CASSPYNPSGVTDTQYF. Looking up the rest from reference TRBV5-1 and TRBJ2-3 gives the full variable domain: KAGVTQTPRYLIKTRGQQVTLSCSPISGHRSVSWYQQTPGQGLQFLFEYFSETQRNKGNFPGRFSGRQFSNSRSEMNVSTLELGDSALYLCASSPYNPSGVTDTQYFGPGTRLTVL.

The rearrangement uses TRBV20-1 and TRBJ2-5; no clear D. The CDR3 length is 14 residues. V lost 1 base and J lost 2, with 11 bases in between. The germline gives CDR1 DFQATT, CDR2 SNEGSKA (reference sequence). The CDR3 region has the DNA TGCAGTGCTAGAGGGTACAGCTTACAAGAGACCCAGTACTTC. The encoded protein is CSARGYSLQETQYF.

The chain joins TRBV3-1 to TRBJ2-1; D ambiguous. The CDR3 has 14 amino acids. Germline V gives CDR1 LGHDT, CDR2 YNNKEL (reference sequence). V lost 0 bases to trimming and J lost 5 bases, with 8 bases between them. For the CDR3, the DNA is TGTGCCAGCAGCCAAGAGGGCCTAAACAATGAGCAGTTCTTC. Its protein product is CASSQEGLNNEQFF.

In its sample, this clonotype was seen once. This chain connects TRBV20-1 to TRBJ2-7; tentatively, D is TRBD1 or TRBD2 (5 bases each). The ends were cut back, 6 bases at V and 0 bases at J, with 15 bases in the middle. The CDR3 totals 14 residues. Looked up from germline, CDR1 is DFQATT and CDR2 is SNEGSKA (reference sequence). CDR3 in amino acids: CSATPGPTSYEQYF. In DNA, the CDR3 is TGCAGTGCCACACCGGGACCGACCTCCTACGAGCAGTACTTC.

The chain carries TRBV9 and TRBJ2-1; D is undetermined. V was pared by 0 bases and J by 8 bases, with 3 bases between. Germline lookup yields CDR1 SGDLS and CDR2 YYNGEE. This CDR3 has 11 amino acids. This chain's CDR3 is CASSVGHEQFF. The CDR3 DNA follows: TGTGCCAGCAGCGTAGGGCATGAGCAGTTCTTC.

In regard to this clonotype: One end of the junction fails to match germline, which may point to a read error. The rearrangement joins TRBV12-3 or TRBV12-4 to TRBJ2-1; possibly TRBD1 or TRBD2 for D (6 bases each). CDR3 length: 14 residues. In DNA form, the CDR3 reads TGTGCCAGCAATTTCGGGGGCTCCCACAATGAGCAGTTCTTC. Translating gives CASNFGGSHNEQFF.

The chain is built from TRBV27 and TRBJ2-5; D might be TRBD1 (6 bases). The CDR3 loop spans 16 amino acids. Germline V gene data show CDR1 as MNHEY and CDR2 as SMNVEV (reference sequence). The V gene lost 5 bases and the J gene lost 1 base, with 17 bases spanning the gap. The CDR3 loop reads CASSDRDLGAQETQYF. The CDR3 region has the DNA TGTGCCAGCAGTGACCGGGACCTGGGGGCCCAAGAGACCCAGTACTTC.

This chain joins TRBV9 and TRBJ1-4; maybe TRBD1 (6 bases). Trimming shortened V by 3 bases and J by 2 bases, and 17 bases separated the two germline ends. The CDR3 has 17 residues. Germline V CDR1 and CDR2: SGDLS, YYNGEE. The CDR3 sequence is CASSGLNTGWTNEKLFF. Here the CDR3 DNA reads TGTGCCAGCAGCGGCTTAAACACAGGGTGGACTAATGAAAAACTGTTTTTT.

The chain uses TRBV29-1 and TRBJ1-1; 8 bases agree with TRBD1. V dropped 3 bases and J dropped 7; count of bases not matched to a gene: 16. The CDR3 extends over 16 amino acids. Germline V gives CDR1 SQVTM, CDR2 ANQGSEA. In DNA, the CDR3 is TGCAGCGTTGAGACAGGGGACGGGCCGCGACCCGATGAAGCTTTCTTT. It specifies CSVETGDGPRPDEAFF.

This chain uses TRBV20-1 with TRBJ2-5, with D tentatively TRBD1 or TRBD2 (5 bases each). There are 15 residues in the CDR3. CDR1 and CDR2 from the germline V gene are DFQATT and SNEGSKA (reference sequence). V was clipped by 2 bases and J by 4 bases, with 17 bases between them. CDR3 in DNA: TGCAGTGCTAGACCACTAGGGGTCAGGGCAGAGACCCAGTACTTC. It yields the protein CSARPLGVRAETQYF.

About this clonotype itself: An end of the junction differs from the germline gene, which may be a read error. The CDR3 reads CSIEGTGGYNEQFF. CDR3 bases: TGCAGCATTGAGGGGACAGGGGGCTACAATGAGCAGTTCTTC. This sequence joins TRBV29-1 and TRBJ2-1; 11 nucleotides line up with TRBD1. CDR1 and CDR2 (germline): SQVTM, ANQGSEA. The CDR3 runs 14 residues.

This chain connects TRBV7-2 to TRBJ2-4, with D maybe TRBD1 (5 bases). Trimming pared 3 bases from V and 3 bases from J, leaving 15 bases between. Per germline, CDR1 SGHTA and CDR2 FQGNSA. The CDR3 totals 16 residues. The CDR3 DNA reads TGTGCCAGCAGCTTCACCAGGGCCGGACGCAAAAACATTCAGTACTTC. As protein: CASSFTRAGRKNIQYF.

V and J are TRBV7-9 and TRBJ2-7; D not certain. This CDR3 has 11 residues. Trimming left V 1 base short and J 6 bases short, with 4 bases between. Germline V CDR1 and CDR2: SEHNR, FQNEAQ (reference sequence). The CDR3 DNA reads as TGTGCCAGCAGCTTAGAGTCCGAGCAGTACTTC. It encodes CASSLESEQYF.